This T cell receptor (beta chain) was identified in a study of blood T cell repertoires in COVID-19. Study-wide background: T cells, B-cell-depleted T cells, or PBMCs provided the cDNA or gDNA that served as material.

In the original analysis: Amplifying reference gene primers gave estimates of nucleated cell counts. Method: immunoSEQ multiplex PCR; TCRdb's copy keeps in-frame clones and lacks some. That table gives V, J and clone size, and the DNA gave D and trimming. This table holds around 200,000 clones, around 85% found once. The CDR3 has 13 amino acids. The germline V and J ends were trimmed by 0 bases and 11 bases, with 8 bases remaining between them. The germline CDR1 and CDR2 sequences are MNHEY and SVGAGI. Enrolled through a virtual design, the participants were between roughly 18 and 100 years of age and came from about two dozen US areas.

This sequence joins TRBV6-5 and TRBJ1-6; D not certain. Material: PBMCs or T cells enriched from blood (not recorded which). The TCR originated in a man between 40 and 49 years old who had recovered from COVID-19. The CDR3 nucleotides are TGTGCCAGCAGTTACTCTCGTGGGCCACCCCTCCACTTT. This encodes CASSYSRGPPLHF.